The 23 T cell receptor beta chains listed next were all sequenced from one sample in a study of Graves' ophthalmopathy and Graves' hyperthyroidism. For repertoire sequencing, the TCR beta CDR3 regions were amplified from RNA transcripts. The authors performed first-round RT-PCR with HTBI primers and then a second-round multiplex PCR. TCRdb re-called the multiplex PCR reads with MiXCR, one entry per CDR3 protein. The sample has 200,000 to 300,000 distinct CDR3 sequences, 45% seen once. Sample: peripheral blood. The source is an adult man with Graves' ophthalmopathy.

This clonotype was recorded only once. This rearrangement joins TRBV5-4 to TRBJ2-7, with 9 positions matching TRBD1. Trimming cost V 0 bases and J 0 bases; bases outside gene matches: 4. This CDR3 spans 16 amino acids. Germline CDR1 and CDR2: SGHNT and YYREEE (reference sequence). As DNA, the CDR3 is TGTGCCAGCAGCTTGGGGGGGACAGGGAGCTCCTACGAGCAGTACTTC. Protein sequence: CASSLGGTGSSYEQYF.

CDR3 DNA sequence: TGCAGCATTGCTGAGGGTACTAGCACAGATACGCAGTATTTT. Its translation is CSIAEGTSTDTQYF. The gene calls are TRBV29-1 and TRBJ2-3; D possibly corresponds to TRBD2 (5 bases). CDR1 is SQVTM, CDR2 ANQGSEA, per germline. CDR3 length equals 14 residues. V gave up 8 bases and J gave up 0 bases, with 15 bases separating them.

The CDR3 is CASSQEPESSGNTIYF. CDR3 nucleotides: TGTGCCAGCAGCCAAGAGCCGGAGAGCTCTGGAAACACCATATATTTT. The chain is built from TRBV4-2 and TRBJ1-3, with D unresolved. The germline V and J ends were trimmed by 0 bases and 0 bases, with 9 bases remaining between them. From germline, CDR1 is LGHNA and CDR2 YNFKEQ. This CDR3 spans 16 amino acids.

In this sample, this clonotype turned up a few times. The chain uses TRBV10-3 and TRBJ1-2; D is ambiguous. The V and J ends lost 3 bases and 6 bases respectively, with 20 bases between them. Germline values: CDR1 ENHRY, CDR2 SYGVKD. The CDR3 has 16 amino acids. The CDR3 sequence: CAISDSDLGLKDGYTF. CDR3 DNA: TGTGCCATCAGTGACTCCGACTTGGGGTTGAAGGATGGCTACACCTTC.

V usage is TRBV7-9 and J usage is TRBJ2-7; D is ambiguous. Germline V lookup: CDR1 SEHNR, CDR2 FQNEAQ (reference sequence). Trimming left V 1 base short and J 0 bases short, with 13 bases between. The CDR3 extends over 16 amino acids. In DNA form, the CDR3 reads TGTGCCAGCAGCTTAGTATCAGCCTCTTACTCCTACGAGCAGTACTTC. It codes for CASSLVSASYSYEQYF.

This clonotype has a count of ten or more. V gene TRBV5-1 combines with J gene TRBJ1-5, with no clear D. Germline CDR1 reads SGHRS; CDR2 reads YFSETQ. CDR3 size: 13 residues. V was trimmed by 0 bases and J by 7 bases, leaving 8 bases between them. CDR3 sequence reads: CASSLASGQPQHF. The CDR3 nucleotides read TGCGCCAGCAGCTTGGCCTCGGGACAGCCCCAGCATTTT.

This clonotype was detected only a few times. This CDR3 reads CASTPGGREKLFF. The CDR3 bases are TGTGCCAGCACCCCAGGGGGGCGTGAAAAACTGTTTTTT. This chain connects TRBV2 to TRBJ1-4; 7 bases fit TRBD1. The ends lost 7 bases at V and 7 bases at J; junction bases unmatched: 6. Germline values: CDR1 SNHLY, CDR2 FYNNEI. The CDR3 has 13 amino acids.

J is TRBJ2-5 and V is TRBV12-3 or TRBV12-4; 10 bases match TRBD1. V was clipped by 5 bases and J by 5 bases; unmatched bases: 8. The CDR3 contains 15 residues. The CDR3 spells CASSPDRGRTETQYF. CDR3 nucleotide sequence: TGTGCCAGCAGTCCAGACAGGGGGCGCACGGAGACCCAGTACTTC.

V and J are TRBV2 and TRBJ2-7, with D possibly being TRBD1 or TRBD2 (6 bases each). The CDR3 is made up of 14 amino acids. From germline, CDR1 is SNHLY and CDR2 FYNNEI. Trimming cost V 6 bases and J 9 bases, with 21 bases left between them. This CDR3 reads CASRTGTGAPRQYF. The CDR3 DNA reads TGTGCCAGCAGGACGGGGACGGGGGCCCCTCGGCAGTACTTC.

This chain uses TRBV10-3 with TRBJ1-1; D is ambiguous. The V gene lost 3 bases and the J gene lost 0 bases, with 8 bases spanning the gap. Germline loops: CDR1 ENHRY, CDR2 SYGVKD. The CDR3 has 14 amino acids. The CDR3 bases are TGTGCCATCAGTGATAAAGCAGTGAACACTGAAGCTTTCTTT. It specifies CAISDKAVNTEAFF.

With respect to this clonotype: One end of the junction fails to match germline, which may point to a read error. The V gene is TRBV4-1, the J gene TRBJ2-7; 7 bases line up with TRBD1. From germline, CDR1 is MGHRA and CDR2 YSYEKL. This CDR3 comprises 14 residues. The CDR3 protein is CAGSQDRVWYEQYF. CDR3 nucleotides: TGCGCCGGCAGCCAAGACAGGGTTTGGTACGAGCAGTACTTC.

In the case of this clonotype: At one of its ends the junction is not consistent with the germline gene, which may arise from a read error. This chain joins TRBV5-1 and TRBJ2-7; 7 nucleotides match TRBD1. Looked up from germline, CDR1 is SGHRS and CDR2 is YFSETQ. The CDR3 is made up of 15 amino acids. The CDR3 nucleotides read TGTGCCAGCAGCTTCCCAACAGGGGTGGCTGACGAGCAGTACTTC. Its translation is CASSFPTGVADEQYF. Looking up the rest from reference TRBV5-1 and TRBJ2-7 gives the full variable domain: KAGVTQTPRYLIKTRGQQVTLSCSPISGHRSVSWYQQTPGQGLQFLFEYFSETQRNKGNFPGRFSGRQFSNSRSEMNVSTLELGDSALYLCASSFPTGVADEQYFGPGTRLTVT.

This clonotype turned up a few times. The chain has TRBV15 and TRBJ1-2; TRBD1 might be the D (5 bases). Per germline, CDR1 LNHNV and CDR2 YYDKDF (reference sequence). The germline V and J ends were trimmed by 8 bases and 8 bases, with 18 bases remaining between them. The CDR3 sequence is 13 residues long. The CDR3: CATALWGVGGYTF. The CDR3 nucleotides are TGTGCCACCGCCCTATGGGGGGTAGGAGGCTACACCTTC.

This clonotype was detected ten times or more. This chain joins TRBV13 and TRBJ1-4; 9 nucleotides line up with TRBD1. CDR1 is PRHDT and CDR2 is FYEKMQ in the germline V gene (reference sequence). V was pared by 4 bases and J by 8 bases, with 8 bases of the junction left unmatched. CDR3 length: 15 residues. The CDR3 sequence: CASSSAGTGQEKLFF. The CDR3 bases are TGTGCCAGCAGCTCAGCCGGGACAGGGCAAGAAAAACTGTTTTTT.

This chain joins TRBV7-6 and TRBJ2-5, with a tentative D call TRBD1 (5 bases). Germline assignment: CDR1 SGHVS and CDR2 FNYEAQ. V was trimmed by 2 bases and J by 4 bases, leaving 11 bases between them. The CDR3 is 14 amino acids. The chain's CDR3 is CASSLRTQGETQYF. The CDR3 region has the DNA TGTGCCAGCAGCTTACGGACGCAGGGAGAGACCCAGTACTTC.

DNA for the CDR3: TGTGCCACCAGCGTGGAGCGGGGGCGGCCCCAGCATTTT. Its translation is CATSVERGRPQHF. The rearrangement links TRBV2 to TRBJ1-5; TRBD1 is a possible D gene (6 bases). Germline assignment: CDR1 SNHLY and CDR2 FYNNEI. The CDR3 loop spans 13 amino acids. Trimming took 10 bases from V and 9 from J, leaving 19 bases between them.

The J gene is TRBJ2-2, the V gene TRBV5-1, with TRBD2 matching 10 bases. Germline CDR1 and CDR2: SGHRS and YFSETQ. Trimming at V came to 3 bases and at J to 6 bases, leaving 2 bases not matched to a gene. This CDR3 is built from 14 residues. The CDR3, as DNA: TGCGCCAGCAGCTCAGGACTAGCGGCCGGGGAGCTGTTTTTT. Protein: CASSSGLAAGELFF.

This chain's CDR3 is CASSQNRGAYEQYF. CDR3 DNA sequence: TGCGCCAGCAGCCAGAACAGGGGAGCCTACGAGCAGTACTTC. This chain joins TRBV4-1 and TRBJ2-7; 7 bases are shared with TRBD1. In germline, CDR1 is MGHRA, CDR2 YSYEKL. The CDR3 covers 14 residues. V trimming: 3 bases; J trimming: 2 bases; junction bases outside the gene matches: 4.

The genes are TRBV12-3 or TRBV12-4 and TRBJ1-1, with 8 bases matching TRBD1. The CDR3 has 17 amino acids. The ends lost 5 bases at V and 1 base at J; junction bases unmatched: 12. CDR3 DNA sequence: TGTGCCAGCAGTCCCAGGACAGGGCGAAGAGCGAACACTGAAGCTTTCTTT. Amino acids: CASSPRTGRRANTEAFF.

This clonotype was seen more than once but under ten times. The CDR3 spells CASSLGTGGRDEQYF. Here the CDR3 DNA reads TGTGCCAGCAGCCTAGGGACAGGGGGCAGGGACGAGCAGTACTTC. The chain joins TRBV7-9 to TRBJ2-7; 12 positions match TRBD1. The CDR3 loop spans 15 amino acids. V shed 5 bases, J shed 5 bases, and the junction held 7 bases outside the gene matches. From germline, CDR1 is SEHNR and CDR2 FQNEAQ (reference sequence).

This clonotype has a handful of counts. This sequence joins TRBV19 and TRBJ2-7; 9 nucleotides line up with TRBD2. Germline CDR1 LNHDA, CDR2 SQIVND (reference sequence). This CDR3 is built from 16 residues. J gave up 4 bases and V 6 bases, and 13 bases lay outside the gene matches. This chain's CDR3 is CASSTPPAGGPYEQYF. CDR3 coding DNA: TGTGCCAGTAGCACCCCCCCCGCGGGAGGGCCTTACGAGCAGTACTTC.

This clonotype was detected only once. The CDR3 reads CASSLGTATNEKLFF. The CDR3 DNA is TGTGCCAGCAGCCTCGGGACAGCAACTAATGAAAAACTGTTTTTT. The V and J genes are TRBV6-4 and TRBJ1-4; 7 bases match TRBD1. This CDR3 region has 15 residues. The trim removed 6 bases at V and 0 bases at J, leaving 4 bases unmatched. Looked up from germline, CDR1 is MRHNA and CDR2 is SNTAGT.

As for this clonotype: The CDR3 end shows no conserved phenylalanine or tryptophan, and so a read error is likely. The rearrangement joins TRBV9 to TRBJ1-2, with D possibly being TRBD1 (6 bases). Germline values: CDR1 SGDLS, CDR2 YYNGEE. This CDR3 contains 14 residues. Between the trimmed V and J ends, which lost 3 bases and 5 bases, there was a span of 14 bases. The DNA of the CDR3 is TGTGCCAGCAGCGCAGGGACAACCGGTTATGGCTACACCCTC. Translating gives CASSAGTTGYGYTL.